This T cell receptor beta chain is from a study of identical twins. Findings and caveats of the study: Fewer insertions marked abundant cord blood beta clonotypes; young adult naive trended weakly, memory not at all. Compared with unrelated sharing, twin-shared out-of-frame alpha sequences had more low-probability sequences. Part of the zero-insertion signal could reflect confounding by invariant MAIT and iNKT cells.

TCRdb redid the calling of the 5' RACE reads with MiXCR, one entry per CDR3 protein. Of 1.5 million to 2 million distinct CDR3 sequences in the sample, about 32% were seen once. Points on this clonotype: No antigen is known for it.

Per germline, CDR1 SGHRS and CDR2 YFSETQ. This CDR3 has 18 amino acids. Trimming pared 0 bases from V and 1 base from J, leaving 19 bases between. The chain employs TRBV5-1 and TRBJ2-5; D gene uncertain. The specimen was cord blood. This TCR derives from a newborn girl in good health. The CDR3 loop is CASSLAGHLTYFQETQYF. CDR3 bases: TGCGCCAGCAGCTTGGCCGGGCACCTGACTTATTTCCAAGAGACCCAGTACTTC.